The 12 T cell receptor beta chains presented below share a single source sample, sequenced in a study of blood T cell repertoires in COVID-19. Sequencing used immunoSEQ multiplex PCR; TCRdb keeps in-frame clones, though not all of them. The table records roughly 290,000 clones, around nine tenths of them present only once. The sequenced material came from PBMCs or T cells enriched from blood (not recorded which). Source of these receptors: a woman between 40 and 50 years old who had recovered from COVID-19.

This sequence joins TRBV5-6 and TRBJ1-6, with a tentative D call TRBD1 (5 bases). The germline V gene has CDR1 SGHDT and CDR2 YYEEEE. The germline V and J ends were trimmed by 2 bases and 7 bases, with 16 bases remaining between them. This CDR3 contains 16 residues. CDR3 sequence: CASSFTERRTNSPLHF. As DNA, the CDR3 is TGTGCCAGCAGCTTTACGGAAAGGCGGACAAATTCACCCCTCCACTTT.

The chain employs TRBV7-2 and TRBJ1-1; D gene unclear. CDR1 is SGHTA, CDR2 FQGNSA, per germline. Between the trimmed V and J ends, which lost 4 bases and 1 base, there was a span of 10 bases. The CDR3 runs 14 residues. CDR3 nucleotide sequence: TGTGCCAGCAGCTCCCTAAGCGCGAACACTGAAGCTTTCTTT. Its protein is CASSSLSANTEAFF.

The chain employs TRBV28 and TRBJ2-7; 12 positions match TRBD2. V was clipped by 5 bases and J by 2 bases; unmatched bases: 4. The CDR3 is 15 amino acids. Germline CDR1 is MDHEN and CDR2 is SYDVKM. The chain's CDR3 is CASSPRTSGAYEQYF. The CDR3 nucleotides read TGTGCCAGCAGTCCGAGGACTAGCGGGGCCTACGAGCAGTACTTC.

This chain links TRBV19 with TRBJ1-4; D uncertain. The germline V gene has CDR1 LNHDA and CDR2 SQIVND (reference sequence). There are 15 residues in the CDR3. V shed 0 bases and J shed 1 base, with 6 bases lying between them. CDR3 bases: TGTGCCAGTAGTATAGATAGAGAAACTAATGAAAAACTGTTTTTT. It is translated as CASSIDRETNEKLFF.

The V gene is TRBV2, the J gene TRBJ1-4; D possibly corresponds to TRBD1 (6 bases). CDR1 is SNHLY and CDR2 is FYNNEI in the germline V gene. V shed 7 bases and J shed 3 bases, with 12 bases lying between them. The CDR3 is 14 amino acids. The CDR3 spells CASKRGGANEKLFF. For the CDR3, the DNA is TGTGCCAGCAAGAGGGGGGGGGCTAATGAAAAACTGTTTTTT.

The chain recombines TRBV5-1 with TRBJ2-3; weak D call: TRBD1 (5 bases). Between the trimmed V and J ends, which lost 7 bases and 0 bases, there was a span of 12 bases. Germline values: CDR1 SGHRS, CDR2 YFSETQ. The CDR3 spans 14 residues. CDR3 bases: TGCGCCAGCCAGGGAATTCCTAGCACAGATACGCAGTATTTT. Translated: CASQGIPSTDTQYF.

The rearrangement joins TRBV13 to TRBJ1-6; D is uncertain. The CDR3 is 13 residues long. Germline CDR1 reads PRHDT; CDR2 reads FYEKMQ (reference sequence). V lost 5 bases and J lost 14, with 16 bases in between. The CDR3 region is CASSARDPETLHF. The CDR3 DNA sequence: TGTGCCAGCAGCGCCCGGGATCCGGAAACCCTCCACTTT.

This clone was counted between two and nine times. V and J are TRBV7-9 and TRBJ2-7, with 8 positions matching TRBD1. From germline, CDR1 is SEHNR and CDR2 FQNEAQ (reference sequence). Losses at the gene ends were 5 bases for V and 3 bases for J; bases not matched to a gene: 12. This CDR3 contains 16 residues. The CDR3, as DNA: TGTGCCAGCAGCCTCAATTCCAGGGGGCTTTTCTACGAGCAGTACTTC. Translation: CASSLNSRGLFYEQYF.

This chain joins TRBV4-2 and TRBJ2-1; 14 bases align to TRBD2. This CDR3 region has 18 residues. Germline CDR1 and CDR2: LGHNA and YNFKEQ. With V trimmed by 2 bases and J by 8 bases, 11 bases remained unmatched. The CDR3 DNA sequence: TGTGCCAGCAGCCAACCTCGGCCCGGGACTAGCGGGAGCGATGAGCAGTTCTTC. Translated: CASSQPRPGTSGSDEQFF.

CDR3 DNA: TGCGCCAGCAGCCAAGATCTCCTCCCCGGGGGGGAGCAGTACTTC. This encodes CASSQDLLPGGEQYF. The chain has TRBV4-1 and TRBJ2-7; the match to TRBD2 covers 7 bases. Per the germline V gene, CDR1 is MGHRA and CDR2 is YSYEKL. V was pared by 0 bases and J by 7 bases, with 9 bases of the junction left unmatched. This CDR3 has 15 residues.

The rearrangement links TRBV28 to TRBJ2-7, with unresolved D. The V gene lost 3 bases and the J gene lost 4 bases, with 10 bases spanning the gap. This CDR3 has 13 amino acids. CDR1 and CDR2 (germline): MDHEN, SYDVKM. The CDR3 region is CASSFVQKYEQYF. Here the CDR3 DNA reads TGTGCCAGCAGTTTCGTACAGAAATACGAGCAGTACTTC.

This clone was found once. The chain has TRBV30 and TRBJ1-2; D unresolved. This CDR3 spans 13 amino acids. Germline lookup yields CDR1 GTSNPN and CDR2 SVGIG (reference sequence). V shed 2 bases and J shed 0 bases, with 7 bases lying between them. Here the CDR3 reads CAWSRQSNYGYTF. The CDR3 coding sequence is TGTGCCTGGAGTAGACAATCTAACTATGGCTACACCTTC.